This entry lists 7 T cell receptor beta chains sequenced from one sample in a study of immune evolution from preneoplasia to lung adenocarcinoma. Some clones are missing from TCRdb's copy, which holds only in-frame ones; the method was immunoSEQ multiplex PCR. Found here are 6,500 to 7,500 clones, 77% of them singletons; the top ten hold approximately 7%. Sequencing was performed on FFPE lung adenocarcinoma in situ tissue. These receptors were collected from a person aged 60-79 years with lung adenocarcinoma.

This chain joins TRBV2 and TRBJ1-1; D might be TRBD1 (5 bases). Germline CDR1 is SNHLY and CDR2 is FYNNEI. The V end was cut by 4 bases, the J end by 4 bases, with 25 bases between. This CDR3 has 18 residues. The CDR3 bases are TGTGCCAGCAGTGGCGGTCTTAGGGGTCAGAGAGTAAGCACTGAAGCTTTCTTT. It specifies CASSGGLRGQRVSTEAFF.

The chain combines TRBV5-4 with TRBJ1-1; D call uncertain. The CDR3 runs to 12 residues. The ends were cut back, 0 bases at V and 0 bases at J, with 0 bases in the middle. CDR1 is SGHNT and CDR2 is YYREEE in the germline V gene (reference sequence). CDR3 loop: CASSLVNTEAFF. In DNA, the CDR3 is TGTGCCAGCAGCTTGGTGAACACTGAAGCTTTCTTT. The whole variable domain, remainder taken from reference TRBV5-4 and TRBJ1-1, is ETGVTQSPTHLIKTRGQQVTLRCSSQSGHNTVSWYQQALGQGPQFIFQYYREEENGRGNFPPRFSGLQFPNYSSELNVNALELDDSALYLCASSLVNTEAFFGQGTRLTVV.

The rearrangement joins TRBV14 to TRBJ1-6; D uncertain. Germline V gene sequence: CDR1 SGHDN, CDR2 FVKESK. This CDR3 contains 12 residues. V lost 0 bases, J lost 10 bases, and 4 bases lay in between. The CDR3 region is CASSQEKSPLHF. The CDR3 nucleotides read TGTGCCAGCAGCCAAGAGAAATCACCCCTCCACTTT.

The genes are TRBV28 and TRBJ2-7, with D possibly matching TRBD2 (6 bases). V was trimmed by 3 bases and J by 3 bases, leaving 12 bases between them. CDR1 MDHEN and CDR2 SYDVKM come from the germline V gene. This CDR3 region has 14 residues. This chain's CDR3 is CASSFGGPSYEQYF. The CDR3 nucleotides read TGTGCCAGCAGTTTCGGGGGACCTAGCTACGAGCAGTACTTC.

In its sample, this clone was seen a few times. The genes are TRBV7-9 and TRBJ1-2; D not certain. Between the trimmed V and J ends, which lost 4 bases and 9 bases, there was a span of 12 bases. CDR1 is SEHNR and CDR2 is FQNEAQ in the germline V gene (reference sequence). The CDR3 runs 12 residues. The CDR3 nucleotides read TGTGCCAGCAGCTCCGACTTCATGAGCTACACCTTC. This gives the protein CASSSDFMSYTF.

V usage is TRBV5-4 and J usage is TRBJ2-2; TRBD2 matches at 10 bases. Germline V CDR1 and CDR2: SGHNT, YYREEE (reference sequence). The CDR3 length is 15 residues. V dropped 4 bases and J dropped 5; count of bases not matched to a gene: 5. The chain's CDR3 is CASSLAGALTGELFF. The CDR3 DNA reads TGTGCCAGCAGCCTAGCGGGGGCCTTAACCGGGGAGCTGTTTTTT.

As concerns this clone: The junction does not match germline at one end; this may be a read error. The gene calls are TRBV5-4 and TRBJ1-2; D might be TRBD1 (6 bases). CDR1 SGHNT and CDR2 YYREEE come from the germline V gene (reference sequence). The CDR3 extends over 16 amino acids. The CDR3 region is CASSQVTGPLSYGYTF. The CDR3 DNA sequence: TGCGCCAGCAGCCAAGTAACAGGGCCCCTCTCGTATGGCTACACCTTC. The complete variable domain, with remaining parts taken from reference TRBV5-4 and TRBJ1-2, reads ETGVTQSPTHLIKTRGQQVTLRCSSQSGHNTVSWYQQALGQGPQFIFQYYREEENGRGNFPPRFSGLQFPNYSSELNVNALELDDSALYLCASSQVTGPLSYGYTFGSGTRLTVV.